Each of the 19 T cell receptor beta chains below was sequenced from the same sample in a study of blood T cell repertoires in COVID-19 (TCRdb year 2020). Library prep was done by the immunoSEQ multiplex PCR assay. TCRdb limited this immuneACCESS table to in-frame rearrangements with V and J called. A share of clones is missing; checked studies link under half to unresolved V genes, and the rest is unexplained. Recorded for this sample are 200,000 or so clones; approximately 79% of them occurred a single time. Together, the top ten hold roughly 17% of the sample. The sample comprised peripheral blood. All receptors come from a man aged 60-69 years with active or convalescent COVID-19.

Written as DNA, the CDR3 is TGTGCCAGTAGTCCCATTTACGGGACATACCACGAGCAGTACTTC. Its translation is CASSPIYGTYHEQYF. The gene calls are TRBV19 and TRBJ2-7; weak D call: TRBD1 (6 bases). The V gene lost 5 bases and the J gene lost 5 bases, with 19 bases spanning the gap. Looked up from germline, CDR1 is LNHDA and CDR2 is SQIVND (reference sequence). The CDR3 totals 15 residues.

The chain links TRBV6-2 or TRBV6-3 to TRBJ2-5; perhaps TRBD1 as D (6 bases). The CDR3 runs to 15 residues. CDR1 is MNHEY and CDR2 is SVGEGT in the germline V gene. V gave up 5 bases and J gave up 2 bases, with 15 bases separating them. CDR3 in amino acids: CASSPTLGGQETQYF. CDR3 coding DNA: TGTGCCAGCAGTCCCACCCTAGGGGGACAAGAGACCCAGTACTTC.

The chain is built from TRBV7-2 and TRBJ2-3, with D possibly being TRBD1 (6 bases). CDR1 SGHTA and CDR2 FQGNSA come from the germline V gene. The CDR3 sequence is 14 residues long. V shed 3 bases and J shed 6 bases, with 13 bases lying between them. The CDR3: CASSFTRGRDTQYF. CDR3 DNA sequence: TGTGCCAGCAGCTTTACCAGGGGCCGGGATACGCAGTATTTT.

The chain links TRBV3-1 (or the pseudogene TRBV3-2) to TRBJ2-1, with D unclear. V was trimmed by 6 bases and J by 8 bases, leaving 8 bases between them. The CDR3 sequence is 11 residues long. Germline V lookup: CDR1 LGHDT, CDR2 YNNKEL (reference sequence). The CDR3 is CASRTADEQFF. As DNA, the CDR3 is TGTGCCAGCAGAACAGCAGATGAGCAGTTCTTC.

The genes are TRBV5-4 and TRBJ1-2; TRBD1 matches at 9 bases. Unmatched junction bases numbered 9, after V lost 4 bases and J lost 8 bases. The CDR3 covers 14 residues. CDR1 and CDR2 from the germline V gene are SGHNT and YYREEE (reference sequence). The CDR3 nucleotides are TGTGCCAGCAGCACGGACAGGGGCTGGGGGGGCTACACCTTC. Protein product: CASSTDRGWGGYTF.

This clone has a single count. The chain has TRBV18 and TRBJ2-3, with 7 bases that match TRBD1. The CDR3 spans 15 residues. In germline, CDR1 is KGHSH, CDR2 LQKENI. The ends lost 5 bases at V and 10 bases at J; junction bases unmatched: 15. CDR3 nucleotides: TGTGCCAGCTCAAGATCCGGGACAGAGCTTACTTCGCAGTATTTT. Translated: CASSRSGTELTSQYF. Variable domain in full (rest from reference TRBV18 and TRBJ2-3): NAGVMQNPRHLVRRRGQEARLRCSPMKGHSHVYWYRQLPEEGLKFMVYLQKENIIDESGMPKERFSAEFPKEGPSILRIQQVVRGDSAAYFCASSRSGTELTSQYFGPGTRLTVL.

The chain uses TRBV7-3 and TRBJ2-1; TRBD2 agrees at 11 bases. Trimming removed 1 base from V and 9 bases from J; junction bases left unmatched: 5. This CDR3 contains 15 residues. From germline, CDR1 is SGHTA and CDR2 FQGTGA. The CDR3 bases are TGTGCCAGCAGCTTAATGCTAGCGGGAGGTGGTGAGCAGTTCTTC. It is translated as CASSLMLAGGGEQFF.

The gene calls are TRBV28 and TRBJ2-7; D is uncertain. The CDR3 contains 13 residues. CDR1 is MDHEN, CDR2 SYDVKM, per germline. V lost 5 bases and J lost 4, with 12 bases in between. Here the CDR3 reads CASSLYSGYEQYF. As DNA, the CDR3 is TGTGCCAGCAGTCTTTACTCCGGGTACGAGCAGTACTTC.

In its sample, this clone was seen a few times. The rearrangement joins TRBV19 to TRBJ1-5, with 7 positions matching TRBD1. Looked up from germline, CDR1 is LNHDA and CDR2 is SQIVND (reference sequence). The CDR3 covers 14 residues. The V gene end was trimmed by 8 bases and the J gene end by 2 bases; junction bases not matched to a gene: 6. CDR3 bases: TGTGCCAGTGGAGACAGGGAGGGCAATCAGCCCCAGCATTTT. Protein: CASGDREGNQPQHF.

CDR3 region: CASSFRQGDYEQYF. As DNA, the CDR3 is TGTGCCAGCAGCTTTCGACAGGGGGATTACGAGCAGTACTTC. The rearrangement links TRBV7-2 to TRBJ2-7, with TRBD1 matching 9 bases. Germline V gene data show CDR1 as SGHTA and CDR2 as FQGNSA. This CDR3 region has 14 residues. V lost 3 bases, J lost 4 bases, and 4 bases stayed unmatched.

The chain carries TRBV5-1 and TRBJ2-1, with 7 positions matching TRBD1. The CDR3 loop spans 16 amino acids. Germline V gene lookup returns CDR1 SGHRS and CDR2 YFSETQ. J was trimmed by 2 bases and V by 4 bases; bases with no gene match: 9. CDR3 amino acids: CASSQGTAKTYNEQFF. The CDR3 coding sequence is TGCGCCAGCAGCCAGGGGACAGCCAAGACCTACAATGAGCAGTTCTTC.

V is TRBV10-2 and J is TRBJ2-4; D perhaps matches TRBD2 (5 bases). Looked up from germline, CDR1 is WSHSY and CDR2 is SAAADI. This CDR3 has 11 residues. The V end lost 7 bases, the J end lost 11 bases, and 12 bases lay between the germline ends. The CDR3 is CASTDRDLQYF. In DNA, the CDR3 is TGCGCCAGCACCGACCGGGATCTTCAGTACTTC.

This sequence joins TRBV28 and TRBJ2-5, with 10 bases matching TRBD1. V shed 3 bases, J shed 4 bases, and the junction held 5 bases outside the gene matches. Germline-derived CDR1 and CDR2 are MDHEN and SYDVKM. The CDR3 has 15 amino acids. CDR3 sequence reads: CASSFRGTGVETQYF. The DNA for the CDR3 is TGTGCCAGCAGTTTCCGCGGGACAGGGGTAGAGACCCAGTACTTC.

The chain has TRBV10-3 and TRBJ2-7; TRBD2 is a possible D gene (6 bases). The CDR3 loop spans 12 amino acids. Germline CDR1 reads ENHRY; CDR2 reads SYGVKD. V lost 6 bases to trimming and J lost 5 bases, with 11 bases between them. CDR3 in DNA: TGTGCCATCAGGGGAGGCAGGGACGAGCAGTACTTC. Translated: CAIRGGRDEQYF.

The rearrangement links TRBV6-6 to TRBJ2-2, with 9 nucleotides matching TRBD2. Germline assignment: CDR1 MNHNY and CDR2 SVGAGI (reference sequence). The junction had 4 bases not matched to a gene; V was cut back by 0 bases and J by 5 bases. CDR3 length: 16 amino acids. CDR3 in DNA: TGTGCCAGCAGTTACTCGAGCCTAGCGGGAACCGGGGAGCTGTTTTTT. Amino acid sequence: CASSYSSLAGTGELFF.

In this sample, this clone turned up once. The chain combines TRBV5-1 with TRBJ1-2; 7 nucleotides agree with TRBD1. This CDR3 is built from 13 residues. V gave up 4 bases and J gave up 6 bases; unmatched junction bases: 6. Germline V lookup: CDR1 SGHRS, CDR2 YFSETQ. DNA for the CDR3: TGCGCCAGCAGCCCTCAGGGGGGTAATGGCTACACCTTC. It yields the protein CASSPQGGNGYTF.

V is TRBV19 and J is TRBJ2-7; no definite D call. Germline V gives CDR1 LNHDA, CDR2 SQIVND (reference sequence). The CDR3 sequence is 12 residues long. The V and J ends lost 4 bases and 5 bases respectively, with 9 bases between them. CDR3 nucleotide sequence: TGTGCCAGTAGTACCCAGAAGAACGAGCAGTACTTC. It codes for CASSTQKNEQYF.

The chain has TRBV7-2 and TRBJ2-1; weak D call: TRBD2 (6 bases). The CDR3 consists of 13 residues. The V end was cut by 5 bases, the J end by 9 bases, with 14 bases between. CDR1 is SGHTA and CDR2 is FQGNSA in the germline V gene. For the CDR3, the DNA is TGTGCCAGCAGCCCCTTGGAGGGCCTTGAGCAGTTCTTC. It yields the protein CASSPLEGLEQFF.

The chain carries TRBV2 and TRBJ2-1, with TRBD1 matching over 8 bases. This CDR3 contains 13 residues. Germline assignment: CDR1 SNHLY and CDR2 FYNNEI. V shed 8 bases, J shed 6 bases, and the junction held 6 bases outside the gene matches. The DNA of the CDR3 is TGTGCCAGCGGCGGACAGGGAATCAATGAGCAGTTCTTC. Its translation is CASGGQGINEQFF.